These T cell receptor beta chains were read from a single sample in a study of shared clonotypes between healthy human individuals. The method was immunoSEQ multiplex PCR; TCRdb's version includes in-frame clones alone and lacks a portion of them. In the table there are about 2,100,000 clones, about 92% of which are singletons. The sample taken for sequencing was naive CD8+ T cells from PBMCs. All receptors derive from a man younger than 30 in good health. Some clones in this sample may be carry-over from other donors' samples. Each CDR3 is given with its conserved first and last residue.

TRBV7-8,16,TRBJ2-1,CASSLERGTTHNEQFF
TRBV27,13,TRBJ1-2,CASSFGQTYGYTF
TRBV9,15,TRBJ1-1,CASSPVGWTNTEAFF
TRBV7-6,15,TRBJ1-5,CASSLVWGPGQPQHF
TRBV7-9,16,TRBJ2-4,CASSSGQLIAKNIQYF
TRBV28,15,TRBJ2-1,CASRYGTSVYNEQFF
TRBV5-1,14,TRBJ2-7,CASSLKGATYEQYF
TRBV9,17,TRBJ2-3,CASSAGRGSPSTDTQYF
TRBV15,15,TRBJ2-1,CATSIAGRFYNEQFF
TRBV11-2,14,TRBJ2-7,CASSSAALDYEQYF
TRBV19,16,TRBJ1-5,CASTPSQVGSNQPQHF
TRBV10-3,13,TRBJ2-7,CAIGLAGALEQYF
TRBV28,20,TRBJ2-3,CASSFPGHHITSHSTDTQYF
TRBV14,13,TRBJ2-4,CASSQVEGAIQYF
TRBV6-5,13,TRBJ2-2,CASSYSRGGELFF
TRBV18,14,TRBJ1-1,CASSEERSVTEAFF
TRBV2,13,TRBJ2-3,CASWDRVADTQYF
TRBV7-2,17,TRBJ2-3,CASSLWTSGGSTDTQYF
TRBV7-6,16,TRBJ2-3,CASSSTHLRGTDTQYF
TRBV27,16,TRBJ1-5,CASSLSWGDGNQPQHF
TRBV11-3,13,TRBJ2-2,CASTEYNTGELFF
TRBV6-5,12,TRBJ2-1,CASSGLNNEQFF
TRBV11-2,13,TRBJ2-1,CASSLVQNNEQFF
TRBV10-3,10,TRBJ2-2,CAIWGGELFF
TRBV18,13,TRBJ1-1,CASSSVLNTEAFF
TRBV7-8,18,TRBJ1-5,CASSPFARVNSMSQPQHF
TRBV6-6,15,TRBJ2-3,CASSYSRGSTDTQYF
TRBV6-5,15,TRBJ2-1,CASSYDPGKQGEQFF
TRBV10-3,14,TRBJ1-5,CAISDFRGSQPQHF
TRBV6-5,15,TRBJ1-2,CASLNTGRANYGYTF
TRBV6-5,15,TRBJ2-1,CASRPGTSGWDEQFF
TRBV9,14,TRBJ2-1,CASSVSGSYNEQFF
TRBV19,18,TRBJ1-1,CASSIRGGGTSHNTEAFF
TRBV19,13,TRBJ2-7,CASSISLSYEQYF
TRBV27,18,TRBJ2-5,CASRPPGRASTPQETQYF
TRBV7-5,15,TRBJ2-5,CVRSLVQGSQETQYF
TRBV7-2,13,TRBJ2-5,CASSFGGPETQYF
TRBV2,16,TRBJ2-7,CASSYGTGGDWYEQYF
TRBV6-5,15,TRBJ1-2,CASSLLAGQYYGYTF
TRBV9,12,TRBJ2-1,CASSVDVDEQFF
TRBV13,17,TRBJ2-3,CASSSRGTSGSPDTQYF
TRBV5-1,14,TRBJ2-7,CASSLGTASYEQYF
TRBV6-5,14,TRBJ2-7,CASSYEAGGYEQYF
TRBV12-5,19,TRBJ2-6,CASAPAGGGGSSGANVLTF
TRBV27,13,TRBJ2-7,CASSFGTTYEQYF
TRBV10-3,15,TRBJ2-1,CAIAWGQGAENEQFF
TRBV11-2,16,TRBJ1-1,CASSLGPGQAYTEVFF
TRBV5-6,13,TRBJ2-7,CASSSDLGGEQYF
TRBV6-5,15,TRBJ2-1,CASSYFQGANNEQFF
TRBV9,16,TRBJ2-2,CASSGGRRANTGELFF
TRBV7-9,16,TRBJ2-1,CASSWSGTTSVDEQFF
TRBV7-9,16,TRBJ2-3,CASSGGTYTLTDTQYF
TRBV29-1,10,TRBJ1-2,CSVGQPGYTF
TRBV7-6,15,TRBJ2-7,CASSVGTGGSYEQYF
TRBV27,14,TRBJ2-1,CASSTRGAWNEQFF
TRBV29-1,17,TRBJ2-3,CSVEGGLAGPSTDTQYF
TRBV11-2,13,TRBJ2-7,CASSLGQPSEQYF